Listed here are 24 T cell receptor beta chains from one sample, sequenced in a study of shared clonotypes between healthy human individuals. The data were produced by immunoSEQ multiplex PCR, yet TCRdb's version contains in-frame clones alone and is incomplete. The repertoire holds roughly 660,000 clones, with 90% as singletons. The sequenced sample was memory CD8+ T cells from PBMCs. Indicated subset: CD45RO+ cells pooled with CCR7-negative TemRA cells. These receptors were taken from a man younger than 35 in good health. Some clones in this sample may be carry-over from other donors' samples.

The rearrangement uses TRBV19 and TRBJ1-5; weak D call: TRBD1 (6 bases). The germline gives CDR1 LNHDA, CDR2 SQIVND (reference sequence). V lost 5 bases to trimming and J lost 6 bases, with 17 bases between them. The CDR3 sequence is 15 residues long. The CDR3 region is CASSPRLGAFQPQHF. Written as DNA, the CDR3 is TGTGCCAGTAGTCCCCGCTTGGGGGCGTTTCAGCCCCAGCATTTT.

CDR3 sequence (DNA): TGTGCTAGTGGTTTATGGACAGGGGGCTACAATGAGCAGTTCTTC. It encodes CASGLWTGGYNEQFF. The chain uses TRBV12-5 and TRBJ2-1; TRBD1 matches 10 bases. The CDR3 is 15 amino acids. Germline V gene sequence: CDR1 LGHNT, CDR2 FRNRAP. The junction had 2 bases not matched to a gene; V was cut back by 3 bases and J by 3 bases.

This clone came up a few times. V usage is TRBV25-1 and J usage is TRBJ1-1; 8 bases line up with TRBD1. Germline V gene data show CDR1 as MGHDK and CDR2 as SYGVNS. With 3 bases clipped from V and 9 bases from J, the junction kept 3 bases outside the gene matches. The CDR3 loop spans 12 amino acids. DNA of the CDR3: TGTGCCAGCAGTGACAGGGGGCGTCAAGCTTTCTTT. As protein: CASSDRGRQAFF.

V gene TRBV7-9 combines with J gene TRBJ1-4; perhaps TRBD1 as D (5 bases). V lost 5 bases and J 3 bases, leaving 13 bases between the germline ends. CDR1 is SEHNR, CDR2 FQNEAQ, per germline (reference sequence). This CDR3 region has 15 residues. CDR3 in DNA: TGTGCCAGCAGCGGGGGTATCCGGCCTAATGAAAAACTGTTTTTT. Translated: CASSGGIRPNEKLFF.

The chain combines TRBV9 with TRBJ2-2; D is ambiguous. V was clipped by 2 bases and J by 0 bases, with 8 bases between them. Per germline, CDR1 SGDLS and CDR2 YYNGEE. This CDR3 is 15 amino acids long. Written as DNA, the CDR3 is TGTGCCAGCAGCGTCTTCGGCGCGAACACCGGGGAGCTGTTTTTT. Its translation is CASSVFGANTGELFF.

V and J are TRBV2 and TRBJ2-7, with a weak D call TRBD2 (6 bases). Germline CDR1 reads SNHLY; CDR2 reads FYNNEI. The length of the CDR3 is 12 residues. The V end lost 6 bases, the J end lost 3 bases, and 9 bases lay between the germline ends. The CDR3 DNA reads TGTGCCAGCAGCTCGGGGGACTACGAGCAGTACTTC. It codes for CASSSGDYEQYF.

This clone was detected once. The chain combines TRBV5-1 with TRBJ2-3; 13 positions match TRBD2. The CDR3 loop spans 18 amino acids. Germline lookup yields CDR1 SGHRS and CDR2 YFSETQ. Trimming removed 5 bases from V and 4 bases from J; junction bases left unmatched: 13. CDR3 nucleotides: TGCGCCAGCAGGCGGTCCCTCGGACTAGCGGGAGCTTCAGATACGCAGTATTTT. Translation: CASRRSLGLAGASDTQYF.

The chain has TRBV10-3 and TRBJ1-3; no reliable D call. Germline CDR1 is ENHRY and CDR2 is SYGVKD. This CDR3 contains 18 residues. V was pared by 0 bases and J by 1 base, with 16 bases between. The CDR3 region is CAISESILFGSSGNTIYF. The DNA for the CDR3 is TGTGCCATCAGTGAGTCGATTCTTTTTGGGTCGTCTGGAAACACCATATATTTT.

This clone was seen just once. CDR3 amino acids: CASSLLGTGGIGYGYTF. The CDR3 DNA reads TGTGCCAGCAGTTTATTAGGGACAGGGGGCATTGGGTATGGCTACACCTTC. This sequence joins TRBV27 and TRBJ1-2; 12 nucleotides align to TRBD1. Trimming at V came to 1 base and at J to 5 bases, leaving 8 bases not matched to a gene. CDR3 size: 17 residues. The germline V gene encodes CDR1 MNHEY and CDR2 SMNVEV (reference sequence).

In its sample, this clone was seen once. The rearrangement uses TRBV7-9 and TRBJ1-2; D is ambiguous. The V gene's germline CDR1 is SEHNR and CDR2 FQNEAQ (reference sequence). The CDR3 sequence is 14 residues long. V lost 4 bases to trimming and J lost 3 bases, with 12 bases between them. The CDR3 nucleotides read TGTGCCAGCAGCTCCAGTTTAAGTTACTATGGCTACACCTTC. This codes for CASSSSLSYYGYTF.

This clone was observed a handful of times. V gene TRBV27 combines with J gene TRBJ2-1, with 9 bases fitting TRBD2. After removal of 7 bases from V and 6 bases from J, the junction contained 10 bases not matched to a gene. This CDR3 is built from 15 residues. The germline V gene encodes CDR1 MNHEY and CDR2 SMNVEV (reference sequence). For the CDR3, the DNA is TGTGCCAGCACCGAGAGGCTAGCGGGATTCAATGAGCAGTTCTTC. It codes for CASTERLAGFNEQFF.

The rearrangement links TRBV25-1 to TRBJ1-3, with 8 bases fitting TRBD1. The V segment lost 4 bases and the J segment 3 bases; nucleotides outside the gene matches: 2. The CDR3 loop spans 14 amino acids. Germline CDR1 MGHDK, CDR2 SYGVNS. CDR3: CASSADRGGNTIYF. CDR3 bases: TGTGCCAGCAGTGCTGACAGGGGTGGAAACACCATATATTTT.

The chain recombines TRBV27 with TRBJ2-5, with D perhaps TRBD1 or TRBD2 (5 bases each). The V end was cut by 5 bases, the J end by 10 bases, with 14 bases between. CDR1 and CDR2 (germline): MNHEY, SMNVEV (reference sequence). The CDR3 consists of 12 residues. For the CDR3, the DNA is TGTGCCAGCAGTATGGGACCTGGTATCCAGTACTTC. Its protein is CASSMGPGIQYF.

Note on this clone: A read error may account for a junction end that differs from germline. The rearrangement links TRBV7-9 to TRBJ2-7; 7 nucleotides align to TRBD1. The CDR3 is 16 amino acids. The V gene's germline CDR1 is SEHNR and CDR2 FQNEAQ (reference sequence). Here the CDR3 DNA reads TGTGCCGGCAGCTCCCACCCCGGACAGGCCGGCTACGAGCAGTACTTC. The encoded protein is CAGSSHPGQAGYEQYF.

J is TRBJ2-5 and V is TRBV19, with 8 bases aligning to TRBD2. This CDR3 contains 16 residues. Trimming took 4 bases from V and 1 from J; bases not matched to a gene: 8. In germline, CDR1 is LNHDA, CDR2 SQIVND (reference sequence). CDR3 residues: CASSTPTSAFQETQYF. The CDR3 DNA is TGTGCCAGTAGTACCCCGACTAGCGCCTTCCAAGAGACCCAGTACTTC.

This chain connects TRBV14 to TRBJ2-3, with D uncertain. The CDR3 contains 12 residues. Looked up from germline, CDR1 is SGHDN and CDR2 is FVKESK. The V gene lost 4 bases and the J gene lost 4 bases, with 6 bases spanning the gap. CDR3 in amino acids: CASSPLPDTQYF. The CDR3 DNA reads TGTGCCAGCAGCCCGCTTCCAGATACGCAGTATTTT.

The CDR3 here is CASAGTGSYEQYF. CDR3 bases: TGTGCCAGCGCCGGGACAGGCTCCTACGAGCAGTACTTC. The chain couples TRBV6-6 to TRBJ2-7; 8 positions match TRBD1. There are 13 residues in the CDR3. The germline CDR1 and CDR2 sequences are MNHNY and SVGAGI (reference sequence). Germline trimming cut 8 bases from V and 0 bases from J; bases unmatched to any gene: 3.

This clone was counted between two and nine times. The chain joins TRBV10-2 to TRBJ2-3; no firm D call. Germline V gene sequence: CDR1 WSHSY, CDR2 SAAADI. The CDR3 has 15 amino acids. The germline V and J ends were trimmed by 3 bases and 0 bases, with 10 bases remaining between them. CDR3 nucleotides: TGCGCCAGCAGTGATCGGGTGGGAAGCACAGATACGCAGTATTTT. Translated: CASSDRVGSTDTQYF.

The V call is TRBV2, the J call TRBJ1-2, with D uncertain. Trimming pared 1 base from V and 6 bases from J, leaving 18 bases between. This CDR3 has 16 residues. Looked up from germline, CDR1 is SNHLY and CDR2 is FYNNEI. DNA of the CDR3: TGTGCCAGCAGTGAAGTCTGGACCGATGGTCGCGATGGCTACACCTTC. Translating it yields CASSEVWTDGRDGYTF.

The gene calls are TRBV7-8 and TRBJ2-1, with a possible D match to TRBD1 (5 bases). Germline V CDR1 and CDR2: SGHVS, FQNEAQ. The CDR3 has 13 residues. V was trimmed by 4 bases and J by 4 bases, leaving 8 bases between them. The CDR3 sequence is CASSSKGYNEQFF. DNA of the CDR3: TGTGCCAGCAGCTCGAAGGGGTACAATGAGCAGTTCTTC.

The V gene is TRBV14, the J gene TRBJ2-6; a weak D match, TRBD1 (5 bases). Looked up from germline, CDR1 is SGHDN and CDR2 is FVKESK. The CDR3 runs 17 residues. Trimming removed 1 base at V and 0 bases at J, with 10 bases between. The CDR3 DNA sequence: TGTGCCAGCAGCCAAGGACAGCCCAACTCTGGGGCCAACGTCCTGACTTTC. Its protein product is CASSQGQPNSGANVLTF.

The chain carries TRBV28 and TRBJ1-5, with D perhaps TRBD1 (5 bases). V lost 3 bases and J 6 bases, leaving 15 bases between the germline ends. There are 15 residues in the CDR3. Germline V gene sequence: CDR1 MDHEN, CDR2 SYDVKM. This CDR3 reads CASSFDVGGGQPQHF. CDR3 DNA: TGTGCCAGCAGTTTCGACGTGGGGGGAGGTCAGCCCCAGCATTTT.

V gene TRBV27 combines with J gene TRBJ2-2, with D tentatively TRBD1 (6 bases). The CDR3 is 15 residues long. CDR1 and CDR2 from the germline V gene are MNHEY and SMNVEV (reference sequence). V was shortened by 8 bases and J by 4 bases, with 17 bases between the two germline ends. CDR3 residues: CASSSSGHRTGELFF. The CDR3 region has the DNA TGTGCCAGCTCCTCCTCGGGACACCGCACCGGGGAGCTGTTTTTT.

The chain uses TRBV4-1 and TRBJ2-3, with TRBD2 matching over 11 bases. Germline CDR1 is MGHRA and CDR2 is YSYEKL. The CDR3 loop spans 15 amino acids. V trimming: 7 bases; J trimming: 5 bases; junction bases outside the gene matches: 8. CDR3 nucleotide sequence: TGCGCCAGCACCATGTCTAGCGGGAGGATAGATACGCAGTATTTT. Translation: CASTMSSGRIDTQYF.